A single sample gave rise to the 5 T cell receptor gamma chains below, sequenced in a study of gamma-delta chains in newborns, infants, children. TCRdb re-analyzed the reads via CATT. This sample carries about 250 gamma-chain clones, about 51% of them seen once, and the ten largest clones take more than 25%. The sequencing sample was made of blood. The receptors derive from a child who was a newborn, infant or young child, either healthy, febrile or measles-vaccinated (not recorded which).

As concerns this clone: The junction departs from the called germline gene at one end, perhaps through a read error. The V and J genes are TRGV4 and TRGJP1. TCRdb gives no J gene; it was assigned here by matching the DNA to germline. This CDR3 region has 17 residues. Germline CDR1 EGSTGY, CDR2 YDSYTSSV. The CDR3 coding sequence is TGTGCCAACTGGGACCGAGGGGGATATACCACTGGTTGGTTCAAGATATTT. This gives the protein CANWDRGGYTTGWFKIF.

Concerning this clone itself: Other DNA sequences in this sample translate to the same CDR3. This sequence joins TRGV5 and TRGJ1 or TRGJ2. The J gene, missing from TCRdb, was assigned here through DNA to germline matching. Per germline, CDR1 VINAFY and CDR2 YDVSNSKD. The CDR3 contains 12 residues. With 3 bases clipped from V and 4 bases from J, the junction kept 3 bases outside the gene matches. The CDR3 loop reads CATWDHYYKKLF. The CDR3 DNA reads as TGTGCCACCTGGGACCACTATTATAAGAAACTCTTT.

Worth noting for this clone: The sample carries other DNA sequences with the same CDR3. The gene calls are TRGV9 and TRGJP. TCRdb is silent on the J gene; assignment here came from matching the DNA to germline. The V gene's germline CDR1 is GITISATS and CDR2 ISYDGTV (reference sequence). Trimming cost V 4 bases and J 4 bases; bases outside gene matches: 4. The CDR3 loop spans 16 amino acids. CDR3 region: CALWEVQELGKKIKVF. The CDR3 DNA reads as TGTGCCTTGTGGGAAGTACAAGAGTTGGGCAAAAAAATCAAGGTATTT.

The V gene is listed as TRGV9; no J gene was called. Per the germline V gene, CDR1 is GITISATS and CDR2 is ISYDGTV (reference sequence). The CDR3 covers 11 residues. CDR3 amino acids: CALWEVWFKIF. CDR3 sequence (DNA): TGTGCCTTGTGGGAGGTGTGGTTCAAGATATTC.

This clone was counted between two and nine times. The chain employs TRGV9 and TRGJP1. The CDR3 loop spans 11 amino acids. Trimming at V came to 0 bases and at J to 12 bases, leaving 1 base not matched to a gene. From germline, CDR1 is GITISATS and CDR2 ISYDGTV (reference sequence). CDR3 DNA: TGTGCCTTGTGGGAGGTGGGGTTCAAGATATTT. Amino acids: CALWEVGFKIF.